This T cell receptor (beta chain) emerged from a study of OX40 agonist ivuxolimab in advanced cancers. Repertoires were generated with immunoSEQ multiplex PCR, while TCRdb's copy carries only in-frame clones and drops some. The table records roughly 65,000 clones, about three quarters of them present only once. V shed 6 bases and J shed 7 bases, with 16 bases lying between them. Per germline, CDR1 KGHSH and CDR2 LQKENI. CDR3 length: 14 residues. Autoimmune disease history or systemic immunosuppression barred patients. Sequencing was performed on CD4+ or CD8+ T cells sorted from blood, taken in a trial of the OX40 agonist ivuxolimab. The genes are TRBV18 and TRBJ1-5, with D possibly matching TRBD1 (5 bases). The sequence was obtained from an adult with an advanced solid tumor such as melanoma, head and neck, liver or kidney cancer. The CDR3 DNA reads TGTGCCAGCTCGGCCACGAAGGGGAGACAGCCCCAGCATTTT. Encoded protein: CASSATKGRQPQHF.